The 24 T cell receptor beta chains reported below all come from one sample, sequenced in a study of blood T cell repertoires in COVID-19. Produced via immunoSEQ multiplex PCR; TCRdb's table is partial and in-frame only. The table has some 60,000 clones, under 95% seen once. Sample: peripheral blood. The receptors originated from a man aged 55 to 70 with acute or convalescent COVID-19.

CDR3 nucleotides: TGCGCCAGCAGGGCCCTGGGGAGCTCCTATAATTCACCCCTCCACTTT. It translates to CASRALGSSYNSPLHF. V usage is TRBV5-1 and J usage is TRBJ1-6; no firm D call. The CDR3 totals 16 residues. CDR1 and CDR2 (germline): SGHRS, YFSETQ. The V and J ends lost 5 bases and 0 bases respectively, with 12 bases between them.

The chain has TRBV27 and TRBJ2-1; D possibly corresponds to TRBD2 (6 bases). Germline CDR1 reads MNHEY; CDR2 reads SMNVEV (reference sequence). Trimming pared 2 bases from V and 0 bases from J, leaving 11 bases between. This CDR3 region has 16 residues. CDR3 amino acids: CASSLASEGSYNEQFF. CDR3 in DNA: TGTGCCAGCAGTTTAGCTAGCGAGGGCTCCTACAATGAGCAGTTCTTC.

This sequence joins TRBV2 and TRBJ1-5; 10 bases map to TRBD1. The V and J ends lost 5 bases and 7 bases, in that order; junction bases with no gene match: 8. This CDR3 region has 15 residues. Per the germline V gene, CDR1 is SNHLY and CDR2 is FYNNEI. The CDR3 DNA is TGTGCCAGCAGTTTTGGGGACAGGGGAGAACAGCCCCAGCATTTT. Amino acid sequence: CASSFGDRGEQPQHF.

This clone has just one count. Sequence at one end of the junction differs from germline and may be a read error. V and J are TRBV3-1 (or the pseudogene TRBV3-2) and TRBJ1-3; D uncertain. The CDR3 is made up of 13 amino acids. Germline V gene sequence: CDR1 LGHDT, CDR2 YNNKEL (reference sequence). CDR3 nucleotides: TGTGCCGGCAGCCAAGTATCTGGAAACACCATATATTTT. Its protein is CAGSQVSGNTIYF.

This chain uses TRBV7-8 with TRBJ2-1; D might be TRBD1 (5 bases). Per the germline V gene, CDR1 is SGHVS and CDR2 is FQNEAQ. V was pared by 1 base and J by 2 bases, with 6 bases between. This CDR3 contains 14 residues. CDR3 in DNA: TGTGCCAGCAGCTTAGTGGACACCTACAATGAGCAGTTCTTC. The encoded protein is CASSLVDTYNEQFF.

This chain uses TRBV19 with TRBJ2-3, with D maybe TRBD1 (5 bases). CDR3 length equals 13 residues. Germline V gives CDR1 LNHDA, CDR2 SQIVND (reference sequence). The germline V and J ends were trimmed by 5 bases and 4 bases, with 10 bases remaining between them. CDR3 sequence: CASSQGSPDTQYF. The CDR3 coding sequence is TGTGCCAGTAGTCAGGGTAGTCCAGATACGCAGTATTTT.

This clone was counted between two and nine times. The chain employs TRBV6-5 and TRBJ1-2; TRBD1 matches at 9 bases. Per germline, CDR1 MNHEY and CDR2 SVGAGI. This CDR3 has 14 amino acids. Losses at the gene ends were 7 bases for V and 8 bases for J; bases not matched to a gene: 11. In DNA, the CDR3 is TGTGCCAGCACCTCTTACAGGGGGCAAGGAGGCTACACCTTC. Residues: CASTSYRGQGGYTF.

The rearrangement joins TRBV9 to TRBJ1-3; 7 nucleotides match TRBD1. Germline V gene data show CDR1 as SGDLS and CDR2 as YYNGEE. The CDR3 totals 15 residues. V trimming: 3 bases; J trimming: 0 bases; junction bases outside the gene matches: 3. The CDR3 protein is CASSAQGYSGNTIYF. The CDR3 DNA is TGTGCCAGCAGCGCACAGGGGTACTCTGGAAACACCATATATTTT.

The rearrangement joins TRBV10-2 to TRBJ2-2; D is possibly TRBD1 (5 bases). The germline CDR1 and CDR2 sequences are WSHSY and SAAADI. V was pared by 5 bases and J by 3 bases, with 16 bases between. The CDR3 is 16 amino acids. In nucleotides, the CDR3 is TGCGCCAGCAGTATGAAGGGGCCCCGCTACACCGGGGAGCTGTTTTTT. Its protein is CASSMKGPRYTGELFF.

This chain links TRBV19 with TRBJ1-2; unclear D gene. The CDR3 has 13 residues. V dropped 2 bases and J dropped 8 bases, with 12 bases sitting between them. Germline V gene sequence: CDR1 LNHDA, CDR2 SQIVND (reference sequence). DNA of the CDR3: TGTGCCAGTAGTATACGAGACATTGGAGGCTACACCTTC. It specifies CASSIRDIGGYTF.

The chain is built from TRBV24-1 and TRBJ1-3, with 9 bases lining up with TRBD1. Germline CDR1 reads KGHDR; CDR2 reads SFDVKD. V trimming: 7 bases; J trimming: 6 bases; junction bases outside the gene matches: 9. The CDR3 is 15 residues long. The CDR3 region is CATSETGGYENTIYF. The DNA for the CDR3 is TGTGCCACCAGCGAGACAGGGGGATATGAAAACACCATATATTTT.

The rearrangement links TRBV2 to TRBJ1-1, with TRBD1 matching 10 bases. This CDR3 contains 15 residues. Germline CDR1 reads SNHLY; CDR2 reads FYNNEI. Germline trimming cut 5 bases from V and 1 base from J; bases unmatched to any gene: 4. The CDR3: CASSTGQGQNTEAFF. DNA of the CDR3: TGTGCCAGCAGTACGGGACAGGGGCAGAACACTGAAGCTTTCTTT.

V and J are TRBV2 and TRBJ2-7; D unclear. V dropped 6 bases and J dropped 3 bases, with 9 bases sitting between them. The CDR3 has 12 residues. The germline V gene has CDR1 SNHLY and CDR2 FYNNEI. The CDR3 DNA reads TGTGCCAGCAGGGCGGATGGCTACGAGCAGTACTTC. Translated: CASRADGYEQYF.

J is TRBJ2-2 and V is TRBV9, with a tentative D call TRBD2 (7 bases). The V end was cut by 7 bases, the J end by 4 bases, with 11 bases between. The CDR3 is made up of 13 amino acids. Per germline, CDR1 SGDLS and CDR2 YYNGEE. This CDR3 reads CASSGGLTGELFF. The DNA of the CDR3 is TGTGCCAGCTCGGGGGGCCTCACCGGGGAGCTGTTTTTT.

The chain couples TRBV29-1 to TRBJ1-2; D is undetermined. The V and J ends lost 6 bases and 4 bases respectively, with 12 bases between them. The CDR3 consists of 12 residues. CDR1 is SQVTM and CDR2 is ANQGSEA in the germline V gene. This CDR3 is CSVEDSFYGYTF. As DNA, the CDR3 is TGCAGCGTAGAGGATAGCTTCTATGGCTACACCTTC.

The CDR3 DNA sequence: TGTGCCAGCAGTATGGAGGGGGCGCAGAATCAGCCCCAGCATTTT. Translating gives CASSMEGAQNQPQHF. The chain is built from TRBV6-5 and TRBJ1-5; 7 nucleotides match TRBD1. There are 15 residues in the CDR3. Germline assignment: CDR1 MNHEY and CDR2 SVGAGI. The trim removed 5 bases at V and 4 bases at J, leaving 8 bases unmatched.

This clone was recorded once. V is TRBV7-9 and J is TRBJ1-1, with TRBD1 as a possible D gene (6 bases). Germline-derived CDR1 and CDR2 are SEHNR and FQNEAQ (reference sequence). The germline V and J ends were trimmed by 4 bases and 0 bases, with 9 bases remaining between them. CDR3 length: 14 residues. The CDR3, as DNA: TGTGCCAGCAGCTGGGACACCCTGAACACTGAAGCTTTCTTT. Its protein is CASSWDTLNTEAFF.

The rearrangement links TRBV7-9 to TRBJ2-2; 9 bases are a match to TRBD1. This CDR3 contains 13 residues. Germline V gene sequence: CDR1 SEHNR, CDR2 FQNEAQ (reference sequence). V trimming: 10 bases; J trimming: 7 bases; junction bases outside the gene matches: 7. CDR3 amino acids: CATPTGGGGELFF. The CDR3 DNA reads as TGTGCCACCCCGACAGGGGGAGGCGGGGAGCTGTTTTTT.

This chain uses TRBV7-3 with TRBJ2-2; 9 positions match TRBD1. CDR3 length: 16 amino acids. Germline assignment: CDR1 SGHTA and CDR2 FQGTGA. V trimming: 4 bases; J trimming: 5 bases; junction bases outside the gene matches: 8. The CDR3 protein is CASSSLDRGLTGELFF. The DNA of the CDR3 is TGTGCCAGCAGCTCGTTGGACAGGGGTTTAACCGGGGAGCTGTTTTTT.

The chain links TRBV10-2 to TRBJ1-1, with TRBD1 as a possible D gene (5 bases). Trimming left V 8 bases short and J 5 bases short, with 12 bases between. CDR1 and CDR2 from the germline V gene are WSHSY and SAAADI. This CDR3 comprises 12 residues. The CDR3 DNA reads TGCGCCAGCGGCAGGGTATTAACTGAAGCTTTCTTT. Its protein product is CASGRVLTEAFF.

This chain connects TRBV27 to TRBJ2-2; a weak D match, TRBD1 (5 bases). Trimming removed 5 bases at V and 0 bases at J, with 13 bases between. Germline V gives CDR1 MNHEY, CDR2 SMNVEV (reference sequence). The CDR3 is 16 residues long. The CDR3: CASSPRTNANTGELFF. The CDR3 coding sequence is TGTGCCAGCAGTCCCAGGACAAACGCGAACACCGGGGAGCTGTTTTTT.

This rearrangement joins TRBV6-5 to TRBJ2-7; 8 bases are a match to TRBD2. The CDR3 consists of 15 residues. The germline CDR1 and CDR2 sequences are MNHEY and SVGAGI. Unmatched junction bases numbered 11, after V lost 7 bases and J lost 3 bases. CDR3 nucleotide sequence: TGTGCCAGCACTATGACTAGCGTCCCTGTCTACGAGCAGTACTTC. Translated, it gives CASTMTSVPVYEQYF.

This rearrangement joins TRBV3-1 (or the pseudogene TRBV3-2) to TRBJ2-5; a possible D gene is TRBD2 (5 bases). The germline CDR1 and CDR2 sequences are LGHDT and YNNKEL (reference sequence). Trimming pared 1 base from V and 5 bases from J, leaving 14 bases between. CDR3 length: 15 amino acids. The CDR3 nucleotides read TGTGCCAGCAGCCAAGGGCCATCGGCGGGCGAGACCCAGTACTTC. This gives the protein CASSQGPSAGETQYF.

The chain carries TRBV6-5 and TRBJ2-7; D may be TRBD1 (6 bases). The CDR3 loop spans 15 amino acids. V lost 2 bases and J lost 3, with 14 bases in between. CDR1 and CDR2 (germline): MNHEY, SVGAGI. CDR3 loop: CASSYGTGHNYEQYF. The CDR3 DNA sequence: TGTGCCAGCAGTTACGGTACGGGACATAACTACGAGCAGTACTTC.